Each of the 13 T cell receptor beta chains below was sequenced from the same sample in a study of shared clonotypes between healthy human individuals. The repertoire was sequenced with immunoSEQ multiplex PCR; TCRdb's copy has only in-frame clones and lacks some. The table has about 470,000 clones, around 75% seen once. The sequenced sample was PBMCs. These receptors originate from a woman aged 40 to 50 in good health. Some clones in this sample may be carry-over from other donors' samples.

The rearrangement joins TRBV7-2 to TRBJ1-5; TRBD1 aligns across 9 bases. Germline lookup yields CDR1 SGHTA and CDR2 FQGNSA. Unmatched junction bases numbered 5, after V lost 5 bases and J lost 3 bases. The CDR3 covers 15 residues. The DNA for the CDR3 is TGTGCCAGCAGCCGGGACAGGGCCTTCAATCAGCCCCAGCATTTT. Translated: CASSRDRAFNQPQHF.

The V and J genes are TRBV19 and TRBJ1-1; no clear D gene. Germline CDR1 reads LNHDA; CDR2 reads SQIVND (reference sequence). Trimming removed 5 bases from V and 0 bases from J, with 7 bases in between. This CDR3 has 13 amino acids. The DNA for the CDR3 is TGTGCCAGTAGTCCTATGATGAACACTGAAGCTTTCTTT. It encodes CASSPMMNTEAFF.

The chain couples TRBV7-3 to TRBJ2-1; 10 bases are shared with TRBD2. Looked up from germline, CDR1 is SGHTA and CDR2 is FQGTGA. The CDR3 length is 13 residues. V shed 5 bases and J 10 bases; nucleotides not matched to a gene: 5. Here the CDR3 reads CASSDSGRKEQFF. CDR3 in DNA: TGTGCCAGCAGCGATAGCGGGAGGAAGGAGCAGTTCTTC.

The rearrangement uses TRBV4-2 and TRBJ2-5, with 8 bases identical to TRBD1. J was trimmed by 5 bases and V by 4 bases; bases with no gene match: 6. The CDR3 extends over 14 amino acids. Per germline, CDR1 LGHNA and CDR2 YNFKEQ. CDR3 nucleotide sequence: TGTGCCAGCAGCCCAGGGGGCGCGGGTGAGACCCAGTACTTC. Encoded protein: CASSPGGAGETQYF.

This clone came up a few times. The gene calls are TRBV5-4 and TRBJ1-3; perhaps TRBD1 as D (6 bases). CDR3 size: 14 residues. V was shortened by 3 bases and J by 4 bases, with 11 bases between the two germline ends. CDR1 SGHNT and CDR2 YYREEE come from the germline V gene (reference sequence). In nucleotides, the CDR3 is TGTGCCAGCAGCTCTTGGACAGACGGAAACACCATATATTTT. It is translated as CASSSWTDGNTIYF.

This sequence joins TRBV4-3 and TRBJ2-7; a possible D gene is TRBD2 (5 bases). Trimming left V 4 bases short and J 0 bases short, with 13 bases between. CDR1 LGHNA and CDR2 YSLEER come from the germline V gene. The CDR3 has 15 residues. The CDR3 nucleotides are TGCGCCAGCAGCCTAGAAGCGGAGACCTCCTACGAGCAGTACTTC. Translated, it gives CASSLEAETSYEQYF.

The V gene is TRBV5-4, the J gene TRBJ2-3; TRBD2 matches 15 bases. J lost 6 bases, V lost 4 bases, and 9 bases had no gene match. The CDR3 loop spans 17 amino acids. CDR1 and CDR2 (germline): SGHNT, YYREEE (reference sequence). The CDR3 nucleotides are TGTGCCAGCAGCCATCCCGGACTAGCGGGAGGGCCTGATACGCAGTATTTT. It translates to CASSHPGLAGGPDTQYF.

The genes are TRBV19 and TRBJ2-5, with D possibly TRBD2 on 5 matching bases. This CDR3 comprises 15 residues. CDR1 LNHDA and CDR2 SQIVND come from the germline V gene (reference sequence). V lost 7 bases, J lost 4 bases, and 19 bases lay in between. CDR3: CASTLSWASRETQYF. CDR3 DNA sequence: TGTGCCAGTACCCTATCCTGGGCTAGCCGAGAGACCCAGTACTTC.

The V gene is TRBV28, the J gene TRBJ2-3; D unresolved. Per germline, CDR1 MDHEN and CDR2 SYDVKM. With 6 bases removed from V and 2 bases from J, the gap between germline ends came to 6 bases. The length of the CDR3 is 12 residues. DNA of the CDR3: TGTGCCAGCAGCTCCCCCACAGATACGCAGTATTTT. As protein: CASSSPTDTQYF.

V gene TRBV2 combines with J gene TRBJ2-1; the D gene is possibly TRBD2 (5 bases). CDR3 size: 11 residues. Per the germline V gene, CDR1 is SNHLY and CDR2 is FYNNEI. The germline V and J ends were trimmed by 9 bases and 9 bases, with 12 bases remaining between them. The CDR3 DNA is TGTGCCAGGGAGGACCGCGGTGAGCAGTTCTTC. The encoded protein is CAREDRGEQFF.

V gene TRBV27 combines with J gene TRBJ2-4; TRBD1 aligns across 7 bases. Germline-derived CDR1 and CDR2 are MNHEY and SMNVEV (reference sequence). The CDR3 length is 15 residues. V shed 4 bases, J shed 1 base, and the junction held 4 bases outside the gene matches. The CDR3 spells CASSSIQGAKNIQYF. The CDR3 region has the DNA TGTGCCAGCAGTTCTATACAGGGGGCCAAAAACATTCAGTACTTC.

The genes are TRBV4-1 and TRBJ2-1; D remains ambiguous. Germline assignment: CDR1 MGHRA and CDR2 YSYEKL. Trimming cost V 3 bases and J 0 bases, with 12 bases left between them. This CDR3 region has 16 residues. The CDR3: CASSHESSASYNEQFF. CDR3 nucleotide sequence: TGCGCCAGCAGCCACGAATCGTCAGCCTCCTACAATGAGCAGTTCTTC.

The chain uses TRBV28 and TRBJ1-1, with a weak D call TRBD1 (6 bases). CDR1 is MDHEN and CDR2 is SYDVKM in the germline V gene. The V gene lost 7 bases and the J gene lost 1 base, with 13 bases spanning the gap. The CDR3 totals 14 residues. DNA of the CDR3: TGTGCCAGCAAGGGGGGGGCTGAGAACACTGAAGCTTTCTTT. Its translation: CASKGGAENTEAFF.